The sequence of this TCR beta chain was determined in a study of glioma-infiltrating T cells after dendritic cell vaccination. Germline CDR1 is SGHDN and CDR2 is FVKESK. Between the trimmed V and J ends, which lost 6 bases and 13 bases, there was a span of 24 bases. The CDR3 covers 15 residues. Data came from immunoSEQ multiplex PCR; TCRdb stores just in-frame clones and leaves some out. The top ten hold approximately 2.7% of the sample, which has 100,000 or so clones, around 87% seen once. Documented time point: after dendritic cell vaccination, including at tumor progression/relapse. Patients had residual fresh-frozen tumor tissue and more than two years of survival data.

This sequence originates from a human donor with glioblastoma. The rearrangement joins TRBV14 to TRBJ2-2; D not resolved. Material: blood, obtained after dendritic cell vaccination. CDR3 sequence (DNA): TGTGCCAGCAGTCCTAGGCTAGAACCGGATCGAAGGCTGTTTTTT. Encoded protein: CASSPRLEPDRRLFF.